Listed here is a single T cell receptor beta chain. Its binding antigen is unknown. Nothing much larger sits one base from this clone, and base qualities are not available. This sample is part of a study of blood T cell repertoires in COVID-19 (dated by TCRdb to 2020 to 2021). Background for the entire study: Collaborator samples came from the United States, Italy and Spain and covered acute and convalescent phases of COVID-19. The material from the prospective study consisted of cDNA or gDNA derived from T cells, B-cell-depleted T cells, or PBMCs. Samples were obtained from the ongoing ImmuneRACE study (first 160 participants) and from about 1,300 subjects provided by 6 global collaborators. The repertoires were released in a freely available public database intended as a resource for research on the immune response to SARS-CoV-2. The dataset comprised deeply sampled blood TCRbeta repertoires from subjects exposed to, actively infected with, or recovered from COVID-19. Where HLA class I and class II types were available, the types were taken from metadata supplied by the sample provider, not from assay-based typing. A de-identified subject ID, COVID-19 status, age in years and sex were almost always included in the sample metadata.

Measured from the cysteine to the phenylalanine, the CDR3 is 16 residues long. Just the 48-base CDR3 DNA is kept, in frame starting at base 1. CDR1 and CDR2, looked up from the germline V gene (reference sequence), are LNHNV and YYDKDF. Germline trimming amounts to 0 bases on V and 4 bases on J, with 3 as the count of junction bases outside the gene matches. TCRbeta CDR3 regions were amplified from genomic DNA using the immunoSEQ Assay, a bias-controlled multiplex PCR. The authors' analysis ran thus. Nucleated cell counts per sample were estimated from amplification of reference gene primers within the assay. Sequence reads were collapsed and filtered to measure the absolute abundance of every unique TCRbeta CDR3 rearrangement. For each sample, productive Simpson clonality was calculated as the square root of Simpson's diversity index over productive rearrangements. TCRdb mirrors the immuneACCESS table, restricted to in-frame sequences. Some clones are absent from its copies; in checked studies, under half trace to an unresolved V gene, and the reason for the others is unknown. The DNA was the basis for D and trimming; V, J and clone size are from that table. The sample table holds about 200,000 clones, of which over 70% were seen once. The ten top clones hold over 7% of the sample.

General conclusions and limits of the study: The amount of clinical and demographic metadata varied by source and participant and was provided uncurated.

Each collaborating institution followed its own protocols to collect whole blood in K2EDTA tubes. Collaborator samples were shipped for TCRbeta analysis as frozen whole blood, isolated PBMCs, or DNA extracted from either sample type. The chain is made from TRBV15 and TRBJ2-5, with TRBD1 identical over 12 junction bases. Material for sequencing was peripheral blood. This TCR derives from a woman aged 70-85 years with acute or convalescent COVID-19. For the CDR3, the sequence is CATSREPGQGAETQYF. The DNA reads TGTGCCACCAGCAGAGAACCGGGACAGGGGGCAGAGACCCAGTACTTC.